The 30 T cell receptor beta chains below come from one sample, sequenced in a study of blood T cell repertoires in COVID-19. Here immunoSEQ multiplex PCR was the method, and the copy in TCRdb shows in-frame clones only, minus some. The sample holds under 350,000 clones, approximately 85% seen once. Sequencing input: peripheral blood. Receptors were obtained from a woman aged 65 to 85 with acute or convalescent COVID-19.

The chain is built from TRBV5-5 and TRBJ1-2; D call uncertain. CDR3 length: 16 amino acids. The V and J ends lost 2 bases and 0 bases respectively, with 14 bases between them. CDR1 and CDR2 (germline): SGHKS, YYEKEE (reference sequence). The CDR3 loop is CASSFEVRATNYGYTF. The DNA for the CDR3 is TGTGCCAGCAGCTTTGAAGTGAGGGCTACTAACTATGGCTACACCTTC.

V gene TRBV6-2 or TRBV6-3 combines with J gene TRBJ1-2; weak D call: TRBD1 (6 bases). This CDR3 contains 17 residues. CDR1 is MNHEY, CDR2 SVGEGT, per germline. V lost 6 bases and J 2 bases, leaving 22 bases between the germline ends. Written as DNA, the CDR3 is TGTGCCAGCAGCCCTCCAACCATGACAGGAACCAACTATGGCTACACCTTC. Amino acids: CASSPPTMTGTNYGYTF.

This chain joins TRBV19 and TRBJ1-1, with 9 bases aligning to TRBD1. The CDR3 totals 17 residues. Germline values: CDR1 LNHDA, CDR2 SQIVND (reference sequence). The V segment lost 5 bases and the J segment 0 bases; nucleotides outside the gene matches: 10. The CDR3 sequence is CASSATTGGRVNTEAFF. CDR3 bases: TGTGCCAGTAGTGCCACAACAGGGGGCAGGGTGAACACTGAAGCTTTCTTT.

The chain has TRBV19 and TRBJ1-1, with D uncertain. The CDR3 runs to 15 residues. In germline, CDR1 is LNHDA, CDR2 SQIVND (reference sequence). The V end was cut by 9 bases, the J end by 3 bases, with 20 bases between. CDR3 sequence: CASASPKRRDTEAFF. As DNA, the CDR3 is TGTGCCAGCGCGAGCCCCAAAAGGAGGGACACTGAAGCTTTCTTT.

The rearrangement uses TRBV5-1 and TRBJ1-6; 9 bases line up with TRBD1. The length of the CDR3 is 16 residues. The trim removed 3 bases at V and 8 bases at J, leaving 9 bases unmatched. Germline-derived CDR1 and CDR2 are SGHRS and YFSETQ. The CDR3 here is CASSSGQGVIDSPLHF. The CDR3 DNA is TGCGCCAGCAGCTCGGGACAGGGAGTGATTGATTCACCCCTCCACTTT.

This rearrangement joins TRBV30 to TRBJ2-3, with D maybe TRBD1 (5 bases). Germline CDR1 GTSNPN, CDR2 SVGIG (reference sequence). CDR3 length equals 13 residues. V lost 2 bases and J 0 bases, leaving 6 bases between the germline ends. DNA of the CDR3: TGTGCCTGGAGTCGACAGAGCACAGATACGCAGTATTTT. This gives the protein CAWSRQSTDTQYF.

This sequence joins TRBV6-5 and TRBJ1-6; 9 bases map to TRBD1. This CDR3 region has 15 residues. Per germline, CDR1 MNHEY and CDR2 SVGAGI. V trimming: 4 bases; J trimming: 6 bases; junction bases outside the gene matches: 4. The CDR3 loop reads CASSFRDRVNSPLHF. DNA for the CDR3: TGTGCCAGCAGTTTCCGGGACAGGGTTAATTCACCCCTCCACTTT.

The rearrangement links TRBV5-1 to TRBJ2-1; TRBD1 is a possible D gene (5 bases). CDR1 and CDR2 from the germline V gene are SGHRS and YFSETQ. CDR3 length: 14 residues. Trimming pared 0 bases from V and 6 bases from J, leaving 10 bases between. DNA for the CDR3: TGCGCCAGCAGCTTGGTACAGGAAAGCAATGAGCAGTTCTTC. It codes for CASSLVQESNEQFF.

The genes are TRBV6-2 or TRBV6-3 and TRBJ1-1, with D perhaps TRBD1 (5 bases). This CDR3 region has 15 residues. Trimming cost V 1 base and J 2 bases, with 11 bases left between them. Germline V gene lookup returns CDR1 MNHEY and CDR2 SVGEGT. CDR3 residues: CASSYWGGGNTEAFF. Written as DNA, the CDR3 is TGTGCCAGCAGTTACTGGGGCGGGGGAAACACTGAAGCTTTCTTT.

V and J are TRBV11-2 and TRBJ2-1, with no clear D. The ends were cut back, 5 bases at V and 0 bases at J, with 14 bases in the middle. This CDR3 is 16 amino acids long. Germline CDR1 SGHAT, CDR2 FQNNGV. CDR3 sequence (DNA): TGTGCCAGCAGCCCCGCAGGCAGTAGCTCCTACAATGAGCAGTTCTTC. This encodes CASSPAGSSSYNEQFF.

The rearrangement links TRBV19 to TRBJ1-6; a possible D gene is TRBD1 (6 bases). This CDR3 spans 13 amino acids. Germline V lookup: CDR1 LNHDA, CDR2 SQIVND (reference sequence). Trimming took off 6 bases at V and 9 bases at J, with 12 bases between the two ends. The CDR3 reads CASSASGASPLHF. The DNA for the CDR3 is TGTGCCAGTAGCGCCTCAGGGGCTTCACCCCTCCACTTT.

The chain uses TRBV5-6 and TRBJ2-5; 7 bases are a match to TRBD2. J gave up 5 bases and V 4 bases, and 11 bases lay outside the gene matches. There are 15 residues in the CDR3. Germline V gene sequence: CDR1 SGHDT, CDR2 YYEEEE. The CDR3: CASSPRGSGRETQYF. CDR3 DNA: TGTGCCAGCAGCCCGCGGGGGAGTGGTAGGGAGACCCAGTACTTC.

The V gene is TRBV20-1, the J gene TRBJ1-2; D possibly corresponds to TRBD1 (6 bases). This CDR3 has 17 amino acids. V gave up 3 bases and J gave up 4 bases, with 24 bases separating them. The germline V gene encodes CDR1 DFQATT and CDR2 SNEGSKA (reference sequence). This chain's CDR3 is CSASGGQGSNPVYGYTF. DNA for the CDR3: TGCAGTGCTAGTGGGGGGCAGGGGTCCAACCCGGTCTATGGCTACACCTTC.

The chain is built from TRBV14 and TRBJ1-1; 7 nucleotides line up with TRBD1. Germline trimming cut 6 bases from V and 4 bases from J; bases unmatched to any gene: 8. The CDR3 runs to 14 residues. Germline values: CDR1 SGHDN, CDR2 FVKESK. In nucleotides, the CDR3 is TGTGCCAGCAGTCACTTACAGGGGAGCACTGAAGCTTTCTTT. Protein: CASSHLQGSTEAFF. The full variable domain, in which reference TRBV14 and TRBJ1-1 provide the parts outside the CDR3, is EAGVTQFPSHSVIEKGQTVTLRCDPISGHDNLYWYRRVMGKEIKFLLHFVKESKQDESGMPNNRFLAERTGGTYSTLKVQPAELEDSGVYFCASSHLQGSTEAFFGQGTRLTVV.

The J gene is TRBJ1-5, the V gene TRBV7-8, with D possibly TRBD1 on 5 matching bases. The CDR3 length is 13 residues. Germline assignment: CDR1 SGHVS and CDR2 FQNEAQ. The germline V and J ends were trimmed by 5 bases and 6 bases, with 11 bases remaining between them. The CDR3 sequence is CASSPVRGQPQHF. The CDR3 DNA is TGTGCCAGCAGCCCAGTTAGGGGTCAGCCCCAGCATTTT.

V gene TRBV6-1 combines with J gene TRBJ2-2, with 10 bases identical to TRBD2. The V segment lost 2 bases and the J segment 6 bases; nucleotides outside the gene matches: 6. The CDR3 length is 16 residues. In germline, CDR1 is MNHNS, CDR2 SASEGT. CDR3 sequence: CASSELVLAGAGELFF. The DNA for the CDR3 is TGTGCCAGCAGTGAACTCGTCCTAGCGGGGGCCGGGGAGCTGTTTTTT.

The V gene is TRBV7-9, the J gene TRBJ2-3; 7 bases are a match to TRBD1. V lost 5 bases and J lost 3; bases outside the gene matches: 5. Germline CDR1 and CDR2: SEHNR and FQNEAQ (reference sequence). The CDR3 sequence is 14 residues long. Here the CDR3 reads CASSLRGQTDTQYF. The CDR3 DNA is TGTGCCAGCAGCCTGAGGGGGCAGACAGATACGCAGTATTTT.

V and J are TRBV6-5 and TRBJ1-4; the match to TRBD1 covers 9 bases. CDR1 is MNHEY, CDR2 SVGAGI, per germline. J was trimmed by 6 bases and V by 6 bases; bases with no gene match: 5. CDR3 size: 14 residues. The CDR3 is CASSLGTGYEKLFF. In DNA form, the CDR3 reads TGTGCCAGCAGCCTAGGGACAGGGTATGAAAAACTGTTTTTT.

J is TRBJ1-6 and V is TRBV6-1; D possibly corresponds to TRBD1 (5 bases). CDR3 size: 14 residues. Germline V lookup: CDR1 MNHNS, CDR2 SASEGT. Trimming took off 2 bases at V and 9 bases at J, with 11 bases between the two ends. The CDR3 loop reads CASSEQGLISPLHF. CDR3 DNA sequence: TGTGCCAGCAGTGAACAGGGTTTAATTTCACCCCTCCACTTT.

This clone appeared once. The rearrangement joins TRBV6-5 to TRBJ1-6; perhaps TRBD1 as D (6 bases). Trimming shortened V by 6 bases and J by 9 bases, and 18 bases separated the two germline ends. The CDR3 has 15 amino acids. Germline lookup yields CDR1 MNHEY and CDR2 SVGAGI. CDR3 protein: CASRTDSPTPSPLHF. CDR3 DNA: TGTGCCAGCAGAACGGACAGCCCCACACCTTCACCCCTCCACTTT.

This chain connects TRBV30 to TRBJ1-4; D not certain. V gave up 6 bases and J gave up 1 base, with 9 bases separating them. Per germline, CDR1 GTSNPN and CDR2 SVGIG (reference sequence). The CDR3 runs to 13 residues. CDR3 in amino acids: CACLLGTNEKLFF. The CDR3 DNA follows: TGTGCCTGCCTACTAGGAACTAATGAAAAACTGTTTTTT. Together with reference TRBV30 and TRBJ1-4, the CDR3 gives the full variable domain: SQTIHQWPATLVQPVGSPLSLECTVEGTSNPNLYWYRQAAGRGLQLLFYSVGIGQISSEVPQNLSASRPQDRQFILSSKKLLLSDSGFYLCACLLGTNEKLFFGSGTQLSVL.

The chain combines TRBV6-5 with TRBJ1-5, with a tentative D call TRBD1 (5 bases). The germline CDR1 and CDR2 sequences are MNHEY and SVGAGI. V was pared by 11 bases and J by 0 bases, with 14 bases between. The CDR3 has 14 amino acids. The CDR3 region has the DNA TGTGCCGGGGGGTCAAAATATAGCAATCAGCCCCAGCATTTT. This codes for CAGGSKYSNQPQHF.

This chain links TRBV12-3 or TRBV12-4 with TRBJ1-2; a weak D match, TRBD1 (5 bases). V was trimmed by 3 bases and J by 4 bases, leaving 9 bases between them. The CDR3 extends over 13 amino acids. Written as DNA, the CDR3 is TGTGCCAGCAGTTTCACAGGCAGCTATGGCTACACCTTC. It encodes CASSFTGSYGYTF.

This chain uses TRBV30 with TRBJ2-2, with TRBD2 as a possible D gene (5 bases). V dropped 2 bases and J dropped 4 bases, with 11 bases sitting between them. The CDR3 is 14 amino acids. Per germline, CDR1 GTSNPN and CDR2 SVGIG (reference sequence). CDR3 nucleotides: TGTGCCTGGAGTCCGGAGGCCGGCACCGGGGAGCTGTTTTTT. As protein: CAWSPEAGTGELFF.

The chain links TRBV18 to TRBJ2-3, with 8 bases fitting TRBD2. The length of the CDR3 is 12 residues. The V gene's germline CDR1 is KGHSH and CDR2 LQKENI. V shed 6 bases, J shed 4 bases, and the junction held 0 bases outside the gene matches. CDR3 protein: CASSGGADTQYF. DNA for the CDR3: TGTGCCAGCTCCGGGGGGGCAGATACGCAGTATTTT.

There are a few counts of this clone. The chain couples TRBV18 to TRBJ1-1; a possible D gene is TRBD1 (6 bases). The CDR3 has 15 amino acids. V shed 2 bases and J shed 3 bases, with 13 bases lying between them. Germline CDR1 KGHSH, CDR2 LQKENI. The CDR3 sequence is CASSPSHRAYTEAFF. The CDR3 DNA reads TGTGCCAGCTCACCATCTCACAGGGCCTACACTGAAGCTTTCTTT. The entire variable domain, with the rest obtained from reference TRBV18 and TRBJ1-1, is as follows: NAGVMQNPRHLVRRRGQEARLRCSPMKGHSHVYWYRQLPEEGLKFMVYLQKENIIDESGMPKERFSAEFPKEGPSILRIQQVVRGDSAAYFCASSPSHRAYTEAFFGQGTRLTVV.

The rearrangement joins TRBV29-1 to TRBJ1-2; no reliable D call. The germline V and J ends were trimmed by 2 bases and 4 bases, with 11 bases remaining between them. CDR1 is SQVTM, CDR2 ANQGSEA, per germline. The CDR3 has 13 residues. DNA for the CDR3: TGCAGCGTTGAAACGGGAATGGGCTATGGCTACACCTTC. Its protein is CSVETGMGYGYTF. Full variable domain (outside the CDR3, taken from reference TRBV29-1 and TRBJ1-2): SAVISQKPSRDICQRGTSLTIQCQVDSQVTMMFWYRQQPGQSLTLIATANQGSEATYESGFVIDKFPISRPNLTFSTLTVSNMSPEDSSIYLCSVETGMGYGYTFGSGTRLTVV.

The chain joins TRBV2 to TRBJ2-5; 8 bases align to TRBD1. The CDR3 has 13 residues. With V trimmed by 4 bases and J by 4 bases, 2 bases remained unmatched. In germline, CDR1 is SNHLY, CDR2 FYNNEI. CDR3 DNA sequence: TGTGCCAGCAGTGGTACAGGGGGAGAGACCCAGTACTTC. It yields the protein CASSGTGGETQYF.

V is TRBV16 and J is TRBJ1-3; D uncertain. V was shortened by 1 base and J by 4 bases, with 5 bases between the two germline ends. Germline CDR1 and CDR2: KGHSY and FQNENV. This CDR3 is 13 amino acids long. CDR3 bases: TGTGCCAGCAGCCAATTCGGGGGAAACACCATATATTTT. Translation gives CASSQFGGNTIYF.

The V gene is TRBV30, the J gene TRBJ2-7, with unresolved D. Trimming removed 1 base from V and 2 bases from J, with 9 bases in between. CDR1 and CDR2 (germline): GTSNPN, SVGIG (reference sequence). This CDR3 spans 13 amino acids. The CDR3 is CAWSGASTYEQYF. CDR3 nucleotide sequence: TGTGCCTGGAGTGGGGCCTCCACCTACGAGCAGTACTTC.